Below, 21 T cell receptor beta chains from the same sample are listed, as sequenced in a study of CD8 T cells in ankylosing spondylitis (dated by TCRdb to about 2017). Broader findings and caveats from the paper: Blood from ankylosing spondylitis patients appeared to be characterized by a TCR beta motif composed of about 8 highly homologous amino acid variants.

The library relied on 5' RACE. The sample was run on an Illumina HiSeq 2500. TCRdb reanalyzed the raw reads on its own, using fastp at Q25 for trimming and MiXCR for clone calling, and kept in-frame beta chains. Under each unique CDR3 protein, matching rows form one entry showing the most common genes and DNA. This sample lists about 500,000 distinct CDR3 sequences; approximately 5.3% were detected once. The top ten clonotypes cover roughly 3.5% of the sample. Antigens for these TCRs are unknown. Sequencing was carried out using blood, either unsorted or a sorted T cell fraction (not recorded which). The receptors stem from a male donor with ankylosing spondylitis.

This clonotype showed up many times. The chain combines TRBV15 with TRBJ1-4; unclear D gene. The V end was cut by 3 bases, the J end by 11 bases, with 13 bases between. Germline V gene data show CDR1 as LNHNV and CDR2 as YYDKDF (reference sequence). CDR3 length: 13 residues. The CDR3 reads CATSSHPLGKLFF. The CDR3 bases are TGTGCCACCAGCAGTCACCCTCTGGGTAAACTGTTTTTT.

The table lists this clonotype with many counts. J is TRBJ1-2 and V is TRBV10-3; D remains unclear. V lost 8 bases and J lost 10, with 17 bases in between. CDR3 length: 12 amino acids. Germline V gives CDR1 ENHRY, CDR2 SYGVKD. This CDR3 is CAIGRADANYTF. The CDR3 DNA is TGTGCCATCGGGAGGGCGGACGCTAACTACACCTTC.

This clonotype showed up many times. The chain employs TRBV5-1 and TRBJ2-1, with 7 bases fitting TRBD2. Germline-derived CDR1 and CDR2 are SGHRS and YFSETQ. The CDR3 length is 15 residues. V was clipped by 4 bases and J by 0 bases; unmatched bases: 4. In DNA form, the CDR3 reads TGCGCCAGCAGCCGGGCGGGAGTCTCCTACAATGAGCAGTTCTTC. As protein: CASSRAGVSYNEQFF. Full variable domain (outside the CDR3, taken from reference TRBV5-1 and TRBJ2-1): KAGVTQTPRYLIKTRGQQVTLSCSPISGHRSVSWYQQTPGQGLQFLFEYFSETQRNKGNFPGRFSGRQFSNSRSEMNVSTLELGDSALYLCASSRAGVSYNEQFFGPGTRLTVL.

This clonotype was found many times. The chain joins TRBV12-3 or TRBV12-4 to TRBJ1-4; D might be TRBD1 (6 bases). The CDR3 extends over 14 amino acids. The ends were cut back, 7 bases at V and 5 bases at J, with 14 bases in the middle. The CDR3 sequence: CASNHRVYNEKLFF. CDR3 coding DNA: TGTGCCAGCAACCACAGGGTATACAATGAAAAACTGTTTTTT.

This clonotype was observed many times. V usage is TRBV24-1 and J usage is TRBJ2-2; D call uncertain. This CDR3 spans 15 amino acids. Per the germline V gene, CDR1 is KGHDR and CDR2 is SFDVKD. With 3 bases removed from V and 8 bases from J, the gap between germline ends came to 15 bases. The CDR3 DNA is TGTGCCACCAGTGATAGACAAGAATTCAAGGGGGAGCTGTTTTTT. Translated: CATSDRQEFKGELFF.

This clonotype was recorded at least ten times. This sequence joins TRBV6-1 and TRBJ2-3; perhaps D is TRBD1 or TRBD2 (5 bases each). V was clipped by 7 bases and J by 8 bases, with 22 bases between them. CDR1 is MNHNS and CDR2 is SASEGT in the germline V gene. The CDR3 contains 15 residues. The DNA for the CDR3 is TGTGCCAGCACCCCCTGGGTAGGGACCCCGGGTACGCAGTATTTT. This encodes CASTPWVGTPGTQYF.

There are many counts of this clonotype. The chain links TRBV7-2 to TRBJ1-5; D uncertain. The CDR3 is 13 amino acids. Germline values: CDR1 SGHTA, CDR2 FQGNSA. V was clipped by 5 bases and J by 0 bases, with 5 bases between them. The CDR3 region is CASSVYSNQPQHF. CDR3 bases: TGTGCCAGCAGCGTATATAGCAATCAGCCCCAGCATTTT.

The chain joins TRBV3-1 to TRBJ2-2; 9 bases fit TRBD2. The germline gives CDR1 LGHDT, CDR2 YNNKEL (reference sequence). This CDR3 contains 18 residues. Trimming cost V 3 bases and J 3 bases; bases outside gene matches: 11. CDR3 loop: CASSQGNAGGPYTGELFF. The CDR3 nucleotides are TGTGCCAGCAGCCAGGGCAACGCGGGGGGGCCGTACACCGGGGAGCTGTTTTTT.

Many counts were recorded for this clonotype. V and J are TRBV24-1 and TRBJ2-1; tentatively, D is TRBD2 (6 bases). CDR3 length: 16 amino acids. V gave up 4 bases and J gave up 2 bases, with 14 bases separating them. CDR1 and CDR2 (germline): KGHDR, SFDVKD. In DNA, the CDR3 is TGTGCCACCAGTGAGGGGACGGAGGGCCCCTACAATGAGCAGTTCTTC. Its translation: CATSEGTEGPYNEQFF.

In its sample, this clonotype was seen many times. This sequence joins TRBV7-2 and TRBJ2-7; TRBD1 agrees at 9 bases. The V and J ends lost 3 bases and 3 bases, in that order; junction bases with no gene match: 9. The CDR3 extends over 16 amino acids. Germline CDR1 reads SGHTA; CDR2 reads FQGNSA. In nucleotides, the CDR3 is TGTGCCAGCAGCTTCCGACAGGGGGTCGGGTTCTACGAGCAGTACTTC. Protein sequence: CASSFRQGVGFYEQYF.

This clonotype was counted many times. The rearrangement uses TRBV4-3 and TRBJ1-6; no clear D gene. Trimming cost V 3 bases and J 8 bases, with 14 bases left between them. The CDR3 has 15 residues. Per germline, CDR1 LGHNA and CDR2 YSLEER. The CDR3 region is CASSQTTQADSPLHF. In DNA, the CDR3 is TGCGCCAGCAGCCAGACGACCCAGGCGGATTCACCCCTCCACTTT.

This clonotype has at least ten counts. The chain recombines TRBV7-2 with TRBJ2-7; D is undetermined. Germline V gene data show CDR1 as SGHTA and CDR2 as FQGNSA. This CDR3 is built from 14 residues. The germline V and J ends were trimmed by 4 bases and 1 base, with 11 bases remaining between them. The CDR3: CASSSRLISYEQYF. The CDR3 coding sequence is TGTGCCAGCAGCTCCCGACTGATATCCTACGAGCAGTACTTC.

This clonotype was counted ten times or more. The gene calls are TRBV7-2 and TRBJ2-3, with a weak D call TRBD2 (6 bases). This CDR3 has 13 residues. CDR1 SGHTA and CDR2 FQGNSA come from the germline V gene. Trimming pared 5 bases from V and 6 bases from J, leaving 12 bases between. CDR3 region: CASSTTAGDTQYF. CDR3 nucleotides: TGTGCCAGCAGCACGACGGCGGGGGATACGCAGTATTTT.

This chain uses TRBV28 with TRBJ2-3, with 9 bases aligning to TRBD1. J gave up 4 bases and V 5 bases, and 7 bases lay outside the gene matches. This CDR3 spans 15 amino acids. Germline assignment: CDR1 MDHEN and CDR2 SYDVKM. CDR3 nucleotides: TGTGCCAGCAGTCCCCCGGGACAGGGCGCAGATACGCAGTATTTT. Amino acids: CASSPPGQGADTQYF.

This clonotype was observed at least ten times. The CDR3 here is CASSQDSGAGNEKLFF. CDR3 bases: TGCGCCAGCAGCCAAGATTCTGGGGCGGGTAATGAAAAACTGTTTTTT. The genes are TRBV4-3 and TRBJ1-4; a weak D match, TRBD1 (5 bases). Trimming took off 0 bases at V and 4 bases at J, with 12 bases between the two ends. Germline lookup yields CDR1 LGHNA and CDR2 YSLEER. The CDR3 spans 16 residues.

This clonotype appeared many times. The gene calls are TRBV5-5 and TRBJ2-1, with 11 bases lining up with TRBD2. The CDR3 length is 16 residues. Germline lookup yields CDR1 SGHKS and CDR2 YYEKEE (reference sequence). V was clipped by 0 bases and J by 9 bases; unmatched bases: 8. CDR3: CASSLGLAGGSFEQFF. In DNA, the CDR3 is TGTGCCAGCAGCTTGGGTCTAGCGGGAGGTTCATTTGAGCAGTTCTTC.

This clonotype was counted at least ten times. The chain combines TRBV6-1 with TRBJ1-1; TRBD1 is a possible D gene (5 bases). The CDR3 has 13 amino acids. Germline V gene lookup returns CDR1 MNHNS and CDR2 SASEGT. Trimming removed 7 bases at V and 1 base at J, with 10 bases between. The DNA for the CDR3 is TGTGCCAGCATACAGGCGTGGAACACTGAAGCTTTCTTT. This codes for CASIQAWNTEAFF.

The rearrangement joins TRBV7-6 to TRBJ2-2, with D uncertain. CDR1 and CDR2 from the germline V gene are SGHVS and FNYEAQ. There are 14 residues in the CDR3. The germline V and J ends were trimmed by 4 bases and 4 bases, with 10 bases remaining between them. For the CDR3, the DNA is TGTGCCAGCAGCTCGACATGGGCCACCGGGGAGCTGTTTTTT. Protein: CASSSTWATGELFF. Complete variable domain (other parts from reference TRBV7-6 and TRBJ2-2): GAGVSQSPRYKVTKRGQDVALRCDPISGHVSLYWYRQALGQGPEFLTYFNYEAQQDKSGLPNDRFSAERPEGSISTLTIQRTEQRDSAMYRCASSSTWATGELFFGEGSRLTVL.

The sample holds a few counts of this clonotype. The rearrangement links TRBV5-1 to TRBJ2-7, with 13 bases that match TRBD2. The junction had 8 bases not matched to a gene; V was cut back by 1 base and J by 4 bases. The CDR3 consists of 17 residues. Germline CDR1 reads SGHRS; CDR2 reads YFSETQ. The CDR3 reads CASSLPSGTSGIYEQYF. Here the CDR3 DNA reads TGCGCCAGCAGCTTGCCTTCTGGGACTAGCGGGATATACGAGCAGTACTTC.

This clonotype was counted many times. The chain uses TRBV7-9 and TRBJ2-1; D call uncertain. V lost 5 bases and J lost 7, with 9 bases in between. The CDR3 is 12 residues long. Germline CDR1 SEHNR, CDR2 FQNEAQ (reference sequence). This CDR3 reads CASSPSANEQFF. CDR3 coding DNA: TGTGCCAGCAGCCCATCAGCAAATGAGCAGTTCTTC.

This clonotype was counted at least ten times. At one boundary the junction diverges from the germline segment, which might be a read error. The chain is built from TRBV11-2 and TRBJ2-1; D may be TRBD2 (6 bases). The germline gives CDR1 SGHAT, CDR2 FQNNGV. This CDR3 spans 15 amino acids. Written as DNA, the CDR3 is TGTGCCAGCAGCTTCCATGGGGACTCCCACAATGAGCAGTTCTTC. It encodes CASSFHGDSHNEQFF.